Following are 7 T cell receptor beta chains from one sample sequenced in a study of shared clonotypes between healthy human individuals. Assay used: immunoSEQ multiplex PCR; TCRdb lists only in-frame clones, some missing. The table includes around 2,000,000 clones, 95% detected once. Sequencing used naive CD4+ T cells sorted from blood. Subset reported: CD45RA+ positively selected. These receptors all stem from a young man in good health.

This chain uses TRBV5-4 with TRBJ2-7; no definite D call. The germline V gene has CDR1 SGHNT and CDR2 YYREEE (reference sequence). The CDR3 spans 15 residues. V was clipped by 4 bases and J by 0 bases, with 14 bases between them. Written as DNA, the CDR3 is TGTGCCAGCAGCCAGCAGGCTAGTAACTCCTACGAGCAGTACTTC. Protein: CASSQQASNSYEQYF. The full variable domain, completed using reference TRBV5-4 and TRBJ2-7, is ETGVTQSPTHLIKTRGQQVTLRCSSQSGHNTVSWYQQALGQGPQFIFQYYREEENGRGNFPPRFSGLQFPNYSSELNVNALELDDSALYLCASSQQASNSYEQYFGPGTRLTVT.

The chain combines TRBV7-2 with TRBJ1-2; D remains ambiguous. Trimming removed 4 bases at V and 8 bases at J, with 11 bases between. CDR1 and CDR2 from the germline V gene are SGHTA and FQGNSA. There are 12 residues in the CDR3. The CDR3 region has the DNA TGTGCCAGCAGCTCGGAAGCGAGAGGCTACACCTTC. This gives the protein CASSSEARGYTF.

The gene calls are TRBV28 and TRBJ2-7, with 14 bases matching TRBD2. Germline assignment: CDR1 MDHEN and CDR2 SYDVKM. V gave up 6 bases and J gave up 3 bases; unmatched junction bases: 4. This CDR3 contains 15 residues. CDR3 coding DNA: TGTGCCAGCAGCCCGGGACTAGCGGGAGTCTACGAGCAGTACTTC. Its protein product is CASSPGLAGVYEQYF.

The chain couples TRBV27 to TRBJ1-6; D is possibly TRBD1 (5 bases). CDR1 is MNHEY and CDR2 is SMNVEV in the germline V gene (reference sequence). V dropped 4 bases and J dropped 7 bases, with 17 bases sitting between them. The CDR3 has 16 residues. The CDR3 loop reads CASSWGGTIGNSPLHF. The CDR3 region has the DNA TGTGCCAGCAGTTGGGGGGGTACTATAGGAAATTCACCCCTCCACTTT.

This chain uses TRBV7-3 with TRBJ2-3, with D possibly being TRBD2 (5 bases). This CDR3 comprises 13 residues. The germline gives CDR1 SGHTA, CDR2 FQGTGA. The V gene lost 5 bases and the J gene lost 2 bases, with 8 bases spanning the gap. CDR3: CASSTRNTDTQYF. For the CDR3, the DNA is TGTGCCAGCAGCACTAGAAACACAGATACGCAGTATTTT.

As concerns this clone: In the same sample, other DNA sequences code for this CDR3. V is TRBV7-3 and J is TRBJ2-1; D is possibly TRBD1 (6 bases). CDR1 is SGHTA, CDR2 FQGTGA, per germline. The V end was cut by 2 bases, the J end by 4 bases, with 12 bases between. The CDR3 is made up of 15 amino acids. As DNA, the CDR3 is TGTGCCAGCAGCTTAGCTCAGGGGTCTTACAATGAGCAGTTCTTC. Translated, it gives CASSLAQGSYNEQFF.

The chain recombines TRBV10-3 with TRBJ2-1; 7 bases align to TRBD1. J was trimmed by 10 bases and V by 5 bases; bases with no gene match: 2. Germline CDR1 ENHRY, CDR2 SYGVKD. The CDR3 covers 11 residues. The CDR3: CAISPGQEQFF. The CDR3, as DNA: TGTGCCATCAGTCCGGGACAGGAGCAGTTCTTC.